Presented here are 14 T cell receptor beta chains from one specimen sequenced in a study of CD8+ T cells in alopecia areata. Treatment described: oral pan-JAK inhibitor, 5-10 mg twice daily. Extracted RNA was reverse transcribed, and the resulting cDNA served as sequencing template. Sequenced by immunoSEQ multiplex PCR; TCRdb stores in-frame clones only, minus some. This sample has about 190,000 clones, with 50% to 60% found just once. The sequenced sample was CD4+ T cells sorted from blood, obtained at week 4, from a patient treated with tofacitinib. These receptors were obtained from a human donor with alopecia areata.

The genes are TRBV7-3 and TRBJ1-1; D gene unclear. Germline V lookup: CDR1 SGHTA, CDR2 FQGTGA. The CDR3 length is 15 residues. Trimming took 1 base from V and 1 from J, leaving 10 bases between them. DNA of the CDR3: TGTGCCAGCAGCTTAAGCCCCACGGGGAACACTGAAGCTTTCTTT. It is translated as CASSLSPTGNTEAFF.

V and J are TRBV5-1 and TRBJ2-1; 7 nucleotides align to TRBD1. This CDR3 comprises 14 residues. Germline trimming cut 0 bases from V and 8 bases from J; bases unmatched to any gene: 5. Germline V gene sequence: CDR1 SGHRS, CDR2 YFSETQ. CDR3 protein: CASSLGGQTHEQFF. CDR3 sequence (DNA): TGCGCCAGCAGCTTGGGGGGACAGACGCATGAGCAGTTCTTC.

The CDR3 DNA reads as TGTGCCAGTAGTAAAGGAGGGGGCACGAACACTGAAGCTTTCTTT. It codes for CASSKGGGTNTEAFF. The chain is built from TRBV19 and TRBJ1-1, with 7 bases fitting TRBD1. V lost 4 bases, J lost 1 base, and 6 bases stayed unmatched. Germline lookup yields CDR1 LNHDA and CDR2 SQIVND (reference sequence). The length of the CDR3 is 15 residues.

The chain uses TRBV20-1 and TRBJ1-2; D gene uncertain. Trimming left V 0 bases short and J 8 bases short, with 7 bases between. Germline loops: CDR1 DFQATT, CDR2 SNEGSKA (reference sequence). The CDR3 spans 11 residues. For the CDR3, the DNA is TGCAGTGCTAGAGATCGGCGGGGCTACACCTTC. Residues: CSARDRRGYTF.

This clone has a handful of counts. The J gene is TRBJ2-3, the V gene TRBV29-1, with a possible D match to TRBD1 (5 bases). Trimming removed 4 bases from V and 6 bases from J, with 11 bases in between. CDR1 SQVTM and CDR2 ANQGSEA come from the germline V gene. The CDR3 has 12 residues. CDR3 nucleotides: TGCAGCGTTGTGGGGCATGGTGATACGCAGTATTTT. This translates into CSVVGHGDTQYF.

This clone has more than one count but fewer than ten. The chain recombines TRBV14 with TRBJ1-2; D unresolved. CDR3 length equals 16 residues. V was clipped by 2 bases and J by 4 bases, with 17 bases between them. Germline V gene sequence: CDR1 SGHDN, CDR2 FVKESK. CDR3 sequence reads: CASSQYGESRFYGYTF. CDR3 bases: TGTGCCAGCAGCCAATATGGGGAGTCGCGCTTCTATGGCTACACCTTC.

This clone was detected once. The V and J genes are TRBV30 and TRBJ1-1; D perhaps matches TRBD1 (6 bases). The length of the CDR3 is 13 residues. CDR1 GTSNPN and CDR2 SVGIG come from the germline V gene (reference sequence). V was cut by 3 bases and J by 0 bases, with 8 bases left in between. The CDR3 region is CAWRDSLNTEAFF. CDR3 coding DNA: TGTGCCTGGAGGGACAGCTTGAACACTGAAGCTTTCTTT. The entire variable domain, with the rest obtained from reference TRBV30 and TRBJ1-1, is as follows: SQTIHQWPATLVQPVGSPLSLECTVEGTSNPNLYWYRQAAGRGLQLLFYSVGIGQISSEVPQNLSASRPQDRQFILSSKKLLLSDSGFYLCAWRDSLNTEAFFGQGTRLTVV.

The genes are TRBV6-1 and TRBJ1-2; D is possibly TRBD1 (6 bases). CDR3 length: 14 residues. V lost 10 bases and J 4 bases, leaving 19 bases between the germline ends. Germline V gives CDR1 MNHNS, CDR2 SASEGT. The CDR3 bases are TGTGCCACTCCTTGGGCAGGGGATCTCTATGGCTACACCTTC. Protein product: CATPWAGDLYGYTF.

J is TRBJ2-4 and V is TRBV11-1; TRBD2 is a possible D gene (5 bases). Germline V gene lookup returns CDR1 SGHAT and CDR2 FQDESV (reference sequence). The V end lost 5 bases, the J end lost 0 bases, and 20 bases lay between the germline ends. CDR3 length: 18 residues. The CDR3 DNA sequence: TGTGCCAGCAGCACCCAAATGGGAGTGGTGGAAGCCAAAAACATTCAGTACTTC. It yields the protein CASSTQMGVVEAKNIQYF.

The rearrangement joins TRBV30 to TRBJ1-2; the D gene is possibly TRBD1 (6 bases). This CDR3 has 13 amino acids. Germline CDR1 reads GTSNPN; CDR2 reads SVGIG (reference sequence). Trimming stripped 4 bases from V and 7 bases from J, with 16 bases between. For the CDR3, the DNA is TGTGCCTGGAACAACAGGGACCCCGGTGGCTACACCTTC. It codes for CAWNNRDPGGYTF.

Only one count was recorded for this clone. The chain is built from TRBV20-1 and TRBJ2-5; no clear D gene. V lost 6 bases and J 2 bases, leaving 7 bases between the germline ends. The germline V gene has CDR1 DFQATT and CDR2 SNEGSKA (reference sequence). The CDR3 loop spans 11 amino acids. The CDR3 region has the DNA TGCAGTGCCAACCAACAAGAGACCCAGTACTTC. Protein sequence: CSANQQETQYF.

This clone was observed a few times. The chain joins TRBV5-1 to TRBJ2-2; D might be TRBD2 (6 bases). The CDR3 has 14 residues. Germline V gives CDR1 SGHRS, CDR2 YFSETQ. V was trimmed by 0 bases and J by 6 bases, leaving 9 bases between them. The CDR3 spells CASSLDGGPGELFF. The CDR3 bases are TGCGCCAGCAGCTTGGACGGGGGACCCGGGGAGCTGTTTTTT.

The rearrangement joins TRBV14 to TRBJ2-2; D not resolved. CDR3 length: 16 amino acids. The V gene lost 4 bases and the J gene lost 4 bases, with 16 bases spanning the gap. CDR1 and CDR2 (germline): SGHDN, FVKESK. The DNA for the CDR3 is TGTGCCAGCAGCCCGAAGATTACCGAGACCACCGGGGAGCTGTTTTTT. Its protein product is CASSPKITETTGELFF.

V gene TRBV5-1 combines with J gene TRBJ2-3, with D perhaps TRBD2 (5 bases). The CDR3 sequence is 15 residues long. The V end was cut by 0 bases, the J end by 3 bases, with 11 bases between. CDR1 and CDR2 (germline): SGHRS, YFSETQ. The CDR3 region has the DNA TGCGCCAGCAGCTTGGGGGGAGCGGATACAGATACGCAGTATTTT. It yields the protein CASSLGGADTDTQYF.